Each of the 11 T cell receptor beta chains below was sequenced from the same sample in a study of radiotherapy plus CTLA-4 blockade in lung cancer. The data were produced by immunoSEQ multiplex PCR, yet TCRdb's version contains in-frame clones alone and is incomplete. This table holds tens of thousands of clones, 75% found once. The material was peripheral blood, obtained from a patient treated with radiotherapy plus ipilimumab. The source of these receptors is a human donor with non-small cell lung cancer who had stable disease on radiotherapy plus ipilimumab.

J is TRBJ1-6 and V is TRBV5-5; 7 positions agree with TRBD1. Germline V gene data show CDR1 as SGHKS and CDR2 as YYEKEE (reference sequence). This CDR3 has 16 amino acids. With 4 bases clipped from V and 5 bases from J, the junction kept 9 bases outside the gene matches. The CDR3 nucleotides are TGTGCCAGCAGCCCGGAAGGGGACAGAAATAATTCACCCCTCCACTTT. Translation gives CASSPEGDRNNSPLHF.

The V gene is TRBV10-3, the J gene TRBJ1-2, with 7 bases aligning to TRBD1. The CDR3 is 13 amino acids. Germline V gives CDR1 ENHRY, CDR2 SYGVKD. Trimming at V came to 5 bases and at J to 7 bases, leaving 7 bases not matched to a gene. The CDR3 reads CAISMTGLVGYTF. The CDR3 region has the DNA TGTGCCATCAGTATGACAGGGCTGGTTGGCTACACCTTC.

This chain uses TRBV7-8 with TRBJ2-1; possibly TRBD1 for D (5 bases). The CDR3 length is 16 residues. Germline CDR1 and CDR2: SGHVS and FQNEAQ. V was clipped by 1 base and J by 6 bases, with 16 bases between them. CDR3 nucleotide sequence: TGTGCCAGCAGCTTAGAAGGGGCGCTCCCTGGCAATGAGCAGTTCTTC. The encoded protein is CASSLEGALPGNEQFF. The complete variable domain, with remaining parts taken from reference TRBV7-8 and TRBJ2-1, reads GAGVSQSPRYKVAKRGQDVALRCDPISGHVSLFWYQQALGQGPEFLTYFQNEAQLDKSGLPSDRFFAERPEGSVSTLKIQRTQQEDSAVYLCASSLEGALPGNEQFFGPGTRLTVL.

This chain's CDR3 is CSVAGTASSYNEQFF. For the CDR3, the DNA is TGCAGCGTTGCTGGGACAGCCAGCTCCTACAATGAGCAGTTCTTC. The rearrangement joins TRBV29-1 to TRBJ2-1, with TRBD1 matching 7 bases. CDR3 length: 15 amino acids. Trimming cost V 4 bases and J 0 bases; bases outside gene matches: 6. Germline V gene data show CDR1 as SQVTM and CDR2 as ANQGSEA.

A few counts support this clone. The chain employs TRBV29-1 and TRBJ2-1; 7 positions match TRBD1. Germline V CDR1 and CDR2: SQVTM, ANQGSEA. V lost 4 bases to trimming and J lost 3 bases; unmatched junction nucleotides: 3. This CDR3 is built from 13 residues. The chain's CDR3 is CSVVTGYYNEQFF. Here the CDR3 DNA reads TGCAGCGTTGTGACAGGGTACTACAATGAGCAGTTCTTC.

This clone showed up just a few times. The V gene is TRBV19, the J gene TRBJ2-2; 7 bases are a match to TRBD1. This CDR3 region has 14 residues. The trim removed 4 bases at V and 5 bases at J, leaving 4 bases unmatched. Germline assignment: CDR1 LNHDA and CDR2 SQIVND (reference sequence). DNA of the CDR3: TGTGCCAGTAGTACGGAACAGGGGACCGGGGAGCTGTTTTTT. Amino acid sequence: CASSTEQGTGELFF.

The chain uses TRBV18 and TRBJ2-3; D is possibly TRBD1 (5 bases). V was pared by 2 bases and J by 3 bases, with 18 bases between. The CDR3 runs 17 residues. Per the germline V gene, CDR1 is KGHSH and CDR2 is LQKENI. In DNA form, the CDR3 reads TGTGCCAGCTCACCAGGCGAAGGTAGGGGATCGACAGATACGCAGTATTTT. Its translation is CASSPGEGRGSTDTQYF. Full variable domain (rest looked up from reference TRBV18 and TRBJ2-3): NAGVMQNPRHLVRRRGQEARLRCSPMKGHSHVYWYRQLPEEGLKFMVYLQKENIIDESGMPKERFSAEFPKEGPSILRIQQVVRGDSAAYFCASSPGEGRGSTDTQYFGPGTRLTVL.

V gene TRBV7-2 combines with J gene TRBJ1-3; TRBD1 aligns across 7 bases. Trimming removed 5 bases from V and 0 bases from J; junction bases left unmatched: 10. Germline CDR1 SGHTA, CDR2 FQGNSA. This CDR3 has 17 amino acids. Here the CDR3 DNA reads TGTGCCAGCAGCCCGCCGAAGGGGGCGCGCTCTGGAAACACCATATATTTT. Amino acid sequence: CASSPPKGARSGNTIYF.

The chain recombines TRBV30 with TRBJ2-5; the D gene is possibly TRBD1 (5 bases). Germline-derived CDR1 and CDR2 are GTSNPN and SVGIG (reference sequence). Trimming removed 5 bases from V and 7 bases from J, with 14 bases in between. There are 12 residues in the CDR3. The CDR3 DNA reads as TGTGCCTGGGAACCAGGGAAAGGGACCCAGTACTTC. This codes for CAWEPGKGTQYF.

V is TRBV21-1 and J is TRBJ1-5. TRBV21-1 counts as a pseudogene. CDR3 length equals 19 residues. CDR3 DNA sequence: TGTGCCAGCAGCACCCAACCCGGGACTCTCAGTTATAGCAATCAGCCCCAGCATTTT. Translation: CASSTQPGTLSYSNQPQHF.

This clone was observed a single time. The chain joins TRBV13 to TRBJ1-2; 12 nucleotides match TRBD1. The CDR3 runs 17 residues. With 5 bases clipped from V and 3 bases from J, the junction kept 10 bases outside the gene matches. CDR1 is PRHDT and CDR2 is FYEKMQ in the germline V gene (reference sequence). DNA for the CDR3: TGTGCCAGCAGCATCGCCGGGACAGGGGGCCGGCACTATGGCTACACCTTC. Translation gives CASSIAGTGGRHYGYTF.